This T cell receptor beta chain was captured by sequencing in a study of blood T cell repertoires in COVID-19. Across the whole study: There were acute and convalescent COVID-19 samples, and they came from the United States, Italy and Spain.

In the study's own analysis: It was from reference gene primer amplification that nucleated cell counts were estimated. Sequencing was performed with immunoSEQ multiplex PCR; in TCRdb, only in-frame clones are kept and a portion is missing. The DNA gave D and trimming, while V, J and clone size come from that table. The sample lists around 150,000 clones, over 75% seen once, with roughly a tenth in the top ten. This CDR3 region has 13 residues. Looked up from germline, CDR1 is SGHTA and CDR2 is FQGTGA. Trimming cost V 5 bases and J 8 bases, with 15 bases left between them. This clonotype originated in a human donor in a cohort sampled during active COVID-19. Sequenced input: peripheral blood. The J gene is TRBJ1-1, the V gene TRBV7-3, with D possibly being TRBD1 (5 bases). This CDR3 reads CASSQNGGTEAFF. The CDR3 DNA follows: TGTGCCAGCAGCCAAAACGGGGGGACGGAAGCTTTCTTT.